Given below is one TCR beta chain in context. As yet, its antigen is unknown. The data are from a study of vaccination and CD4 T cells after COVID-19. General observations from the study: Convalescent patients gained a median approximately 88% of their reactive clones only post-vaccination. The authors identified 304 of 307 vaccine-specific clones in convalescent patients as spike mono-reactive. Researchers looked at relatively few convalescent patients and had no early post-infection timepoints.

Treatment in this sample: approximately nine-day PBMC culture with coronavirus spike peptide pools or control peptides (ViraFEST assay). At the Johns Hopkins FTIC core, DNA taken from cultured CD4+ T cells was sequenced by way of the Oncomine TCR Beta short-read assay. Genomic DNA was isolated from cultured CD4+ T cells. One entry per CDR3 protein, called by TCRdb with MiXCR from the PCR reads. The table has around 11,000 distinct CDR3 sequences, roughly 25% seen once; the top ten hold around 25%. This receptor was taken from a human donor who received a COVID-19 vaccine. Source: CD4+ T cells from blood, cultured in vitro, taken before SARS-CoV-2 vaccination.

CDR3 coding DNA: TGCGCCAGCAGCTTGTCCTTAGGGTCGCGAGAGACCCAGTACTTC. Its translation: CASSLSLGSRETQYF. This chain uses TRBV5-1 with TRBJ2-5; D is undetermined. This CDR3 is built from 15 residues. Germline loops: CDR1 SGHRS, CDR2 YFSETQ. V dropped 1 base and J dropped 4 bases, with 14 bases sitting between them.